A single sample is the source of the 31 T cell receptor beta chains below, sequenced in a study of T-cell reconstitution after alpha-beta-depleted transplantation in children. A library of TCRbeta sequences, prepared with unique molecular identifiers, was generated. Each CDR3 protein is one row after TCRdb ran MiXCR on the PCR reads. The repertoire holds some 490,000 distinct CDR3 sequences, with around an eighth as singletons. Sequencing used PBMCs from the stem cell graft donor, obtained from the stem cell graft. Receptors were obtained from a human donor who donated a stem cell graft to a child with combined immunodeficiency.

The V call is TRBV6-2 or TRBV6-3, the J call TRBJ2-2, with 7 bases that match TRBD1. J gave up 6 bases and V 4 bases, and 8 bases lay outside the gene matches. This CDR3 comprises 15 residues. Germline CDR1 MNHEY, CDR2 SVGEGT. CDR3 in amino acids: CASSSLQGEPGELFF. Written as DNA, the CDR3 is TGTGCCAGCAGTTCGCTCCAGGGGGAGCCCGGGGAGCTGTTTTTT.

This sequence joins TRBV6-2 or TRBV6-3 and TRBJ2-2, with 10 bases that match TRBD1. The germline gives CDR1 MNHEY, CDR2 SVGEGT. V dropped 10 bases and J dropped 7; count of bases not matched to a gene: 21. The CDR3 contains 18 residues. CDR3 protein: CATEFPSPGQGTGGELFF. In DNA form, the CDR3 reads TGTGCCACCGAATTCCCTTCCCCGGGACAGGGGACCGGCGGGGAGCTGTTTTTT.

This rearrangement joins TRBV7-2 to TRBJ2-4; 10 bases fit TRBD1. Trimming at V came to 1 base and at J to 7 bases, leaving 7 bases not matched to a gene. CDR3 length: 16 residues. In germline, CDR1 is SGHTA, CDR2 FQGNSA. CDR3 sequence reads: CASSLDLGTGANIQYF. Written as DNA, the CDR3 is TGTGCCAGCAGCTTAGATTTGGGGACAGGGGCCAACATTCAGTACTTC. Variable domain in full (rest from reference TRBV7-2 and TRBJ2-4): GAGVSQSPSNKVTEKGKDVELRCDPISGHTALYWYRQSLGQGLEFLIYFQGNSAPDKSGLPSDRFSAERTGGSVSTLTIQRTQQEDSAVYLCASSLDLGTGANIQYFGAGTRLSVL.

The chain employs TRBV27 and TRBJ2-1; 9 bases agree with TRBD1. The CDR3 covers 15 residues. The V gene's germline CDR1 is MNHEY and CDR2 SMNVEV (reference sequence). V was pared by 4 bases and J by 1 base, with 2 bases of the junction left unmatched. As DNA, the CDR3 is TGTGCCAGCAGTTCACAGGGGGCATCCTACAATGAGCAGTTCTTC. This gives the protein CASSSQGASYNEQFF.

This clonotype turned up a few times. This chain links TRBV20-1 with TRBJ2-3; 14 bases map to TRBD2. After removal of 6 bases from V and 2 bases from J, the junction contained 7 bases not matched to a gene. CDR3 length: 16 amino acids. Germline loops: CDR1 DFQATT, CDR2 SNEGSKA (reference sequence). CDR3 coding DNA: TGCAGTGCGGACCGACTAGCGGGAGGGGACACAGATACGCAGTATTTT. Protein product: CSADRLAGGDTDTQYF.

The chain has TRBV29-1 and TRBJ1-1, with D possibly matching TRBD1 (5 bases). Germline V gene lookup returns CDR1 SQVTM and CDR2 ANQGSEA. The CDR3 runs 14 residues. The ends were cut back, 6 bases at V and 0 bases at J, with 14 bases in the middle. Here the CDR3 reads CSVIRGGVNTEAFF. CDR3 coding DNA: TGCAGCGTCATAAGGGGAGGCGTGAACACTGAAGCTTTCTTT.

There are a few counts of this clonotype. The V and J genes are TRBV30 and TRBJ1-4; no firm D call. V lost 4 bases, J lost 7 bases, and 13 bases lay in between. Germline CDR1 reads GTSNPN; CDR2 reads SVGIG (reference sequence). The CDR3 has 13 residues. In DNA, the CDR3 is TGTGCCTGGACCACCTCTATGGGTGAAAAACTGTTTTTT. Its translation: CAWTTSMGEKLFF.

In this sample, this clonotype turned up a few times. The rearrangement links TRBV7-2 to TRBJ2-3; 8 bases are shared with TRBD1. Trimming took 5 bases from V and 0 from J; bases not matched to a gene: 4. The germline gives CDR1 SGHTA, CDR2 FQGNSA. This CDR3 region has 15 residues. The CDR3 DNA reads as TGTGCCAGCAGCCCGGACAGGGTCAGCACAGATACGCAGTATTTT. It yields the protein CASSPDRVSTDTQYF. Full variable domain (outside the CDR3, taken from reference TRBV7-2 and TRBJ2-3): GAGVSQSPSNKVTEKGKDVELRCDPISGHTALYWYRQSLGQGLEFLIYFQGNSAPDKSGLPSDRFSAERTGGSVSTLTIQRTQQEDSAVYLCASSPDRVSTDTQYFGPGTRLTVL.

The V gene is TRBV20-1, the J gene TRBJ2-1; D not resolved. Trimming stripped 7 bases from V and 0 bases from J, with 25 bases between. The CDR3 is made up of 18 amino acids. The germline V gene has CDR1 DFQATT and CDR2 SNEGSKA (reference sequence). CDR3 amino acids: CSVLSELTIHSSYNEQFF. CDR3 in DNA: TGCAGTGTTCTCTCGGAACTAACCATCCACAGCTCCTACAATGAGCAGTTCTTC.

The rearrangement links TRBV29-1 to TRBJ2-3, with 11 bases fitting TRBD2. Trimming took 7 bases from V and 6 from J; bases not matched to a gene: 12. CDR1 and CDR2 from the germline V gene are SQVTM and ANQGSEA. The CDR3 consists of 15 residues. The CDR3 is CSAKTSGGPMDTQYF. In nucleotides, the CDR3 is TGCAGCGCAAAAACTAGCGGGGGACCTATGGATACGCAGTATTTT.

This clonotype has a count of ten or more. This sequence joins TRBV7-2 and TRBJ1-5; the D is unclear. The CDR3 is 12 amino acids. Trimming cost V 3 bases and J 11 bases, with 11 bases left between them. Germline CDR1 SGHTA, CDR2 FQGNSA. The CDR3 here is CASSFTPGAQHF. In DNA form, the CDR3 reads TGTGCCAGCAGCTTCACACCGGGAGCCCAGCATTTT.

This clonotype appeared a few times. V is TRBV5-1 and J is TRBJ2-1; possibly TRBD1 or TRBD2 for D (5 bases each). Germline V CDR1 and CDR2: SGHRS, YFSETQ. Trimming stripped 0 bases from V and 10 bases from J, with 14 bases between. The CDR3 consists of 14 residues. This CDR3 is CASSLGDVAGEQFF. Here the CDR3 DNA reads TGCGCCAGCAGCTTGGGGGACGTGGCAGGGGAGCAGTTCTTC. Full variable domain (outside the CDR3, taken from reference TRBV5-1 and TRBJ2-1): KAGVTQTPRYLIKTRGQQVTLSCSPISGHRSVSWYQQTPGQGLQFLFEYFSETQRNKGNFPGRFSGRQFSNSRSEMNVSTLELGDSALYLCASSLGDVAGEQFFGPGTRLTVL.

In nucleotides, the CDR3 is TGTGCCAGCAGCCCTCAACCGGGACCAAGAGAGACCCAGTACTTC. It specifies CASSPQPGPRETQYF. The genes are TRBV12-3 or TRBV12-4 and TRBJ2-5; D is tentatively TRBD1 or TRBD2 (5 bases each). V was shortened by 6 bases and J by 4 bases, with 18 bases between the two germline ends. This CDR3 spans 15 amino acids.

The DNA of the CDR3 is TGTGCCAGCGTAAAACACGAAGACAATGAGCAGTTCTTC. It specifies CASVKHEDNEQFF. The chain carries TRBV6-2 or TRBV6-3 and TRBJ2-1; D not certain. Between the trimmed V and J ends, which lost 8 bases and 5 bases, there was a span of 13 bases. This CDR3 is 13 amino acids long. CDR1 MNHEY and CDR2 SVGEGT come from the germline V gene.

In this sample, this clonotype turned up many times. The genes are TRBV12-3 or TRBV12-4 and TRBJ2-7; 7 bases agree with TRBD1. V lost 6 bases to trimming and J lost 5 bases; unmatched junction nucleotides: 4. The CDR3 has 12 residues. In DNA form, the CDR3 reads TGTGCCAGCAGGACAGGGCAAAACGAGCAGTACTTC. Its translation: CASRTGQNEQYF.

This clonotype was seen ten or more times. An end of the junction differs from the germline gene, which may be a read error. The V gene is TRBV6-1, the J gene TRBJ2-2, with unresolved D. The CDR3 length is 14 residues. Germline-derived CDR1 and CDR2 are MNHNS and SASEGT. The CDR3 here is CASREDGSSGELFF. The CDR3 nucleotides are TGTGCCAGCAGGGAAGACGGGTCGTCCGGGGAGCTGTTTTTT.

The sample holds many counts of this clonotype. An end of the junction does not agree with germline; a read error may underlie this. The gene calls are TRBV12-3 or TRBV12-4 and TRBJ2-3, with D hard to call. This CDR3 region has 15 residues. The DNA of the CDR3 is TGTGCCAGCTGTTTCAGGCAGAATTTCACAGATACGCAGTATTTT. Its protein product is CASCFRQNFTDTQYF.

This clonotype was seen more than once but under ten times. This sequence joins TRBV24-1 and TRBJ2-1; 7 nucleotides agree with TRBD2. CDR1 and CDR2 (germline): KGHDR, SFDVKD. The CDR3 has 14 amino acids. V trimming: 0 bases; J trimming: 10 bases; junction bases outside the gene matches: 5. The CDR3 region has the DNA TGTGCCACCAGTGATTTGGGGGCGGGGGAGGAGCAGTTCTTC. The encoded protein is CATSDLGAGEEQFF.

The chain recombines TRBV5-1 with TRBJ2-3, with TRBD1 identical over 11 bases. V was clipped by 4 bases and J by 2 bases; unmatched bases: 9. Germline assignment: CDR1 SGHRS and CDR2 YFSETQ. This CDR3 contains 17 residues. CDR3 in amino acids: CASSRPGTGGYTDTQYF. The CDR3 DNA sequence: TGCGCCAGCAGCAGGCCCGGGACAGGGGGTTACACAGATACGCAGTATTTT.

The sample holds a few counts of this clonotype. CDR3: CASKDKSGPYEQYF. DNA for the CDR3: TGTGCCAGCAAAGATAAGTCAGGGCCCTACGAGCAGTACTTC. The chain links TRBV7-2 to TRBJ2-7; a possible D gene is TRBD1 (5 bases). The germline CDR1 and CDR2 sequences are SGHTA and FQGNSA. V gave up 7 bases and J gave up 2 bases, with 15 bases separating them. The CDR3 is 14 amino acids.

This clonotype was seen a handful of times. The rearrangement links TRBV9 to TRBJ1-2; no clear D gene. The CDR3 contains 15 residues. Germline loops: CDR1 SGDLS, CDR2 YYNGEE. V lost 4 bases, J lost 4 bases, and 17 bases lay in between. The CDR3: CASSPALTLGYGYTF. As DNA, the CDR3 is TGTGCCAGCAGCCCGGCCCTCACGCTTGGCTATGGCTACACCTTC.

Only a few counts were recorded for this clonotype. V usage is TRBV27 and J usage is TRBJ1-1; tentatively, D is TRBD1 (5 bases). Germline loops: CDR1 MNHEY, CDR2 SMNVEV (reference sequence). This CDR3 region has 11 residues. Trimming took 5 bases from V and 8 from J, leaving 9 bases between them. This chain's CDR3 is CASSRGSEAFF. The CDR3 coding sequence is TGTGCCAGCAGTCGGGGGTCCGAAGCTTTCTTT.

This clonotype showed up many times. The CDR3 DNA follows: TGTGCCAGCAGCCTGAGACAGGCTAGCACAGATACGCAGTATTTT. The encoded protein is CASSLRQASTDTQYF. The chain employs TRBV7-9 and TRBJ2-3, with a weak D call TRBD1 (6 bases). The V gene's germline CDR1 is SEHNR and CDR2 FQNEAQ (reference sequence). The length of the CDR3 is 15 residues. Trimming pared 5 bases from V and 0 bases from J, leaving 12 bases between.

This clonotype was recorded a few times. The chain is built from TRBV6-1 and TRBJ1-2; 10 bases are shared with TRBD1. CDR3 length equals 18 residues. Germline V CDR1 and CDR2: MNHNS, SASEGT. The ends lost 5 bases at V and 3 bases at J; junction bases unmatched: 15. The CDR3 nucleotides read TGTGCCAGCAGTAAAGGCCCGGGACAGGGGAGGAGGTACTATGGCTACACCTTC. Encoded protein: CASSKGPGQGRRYYGYTF.

This clonotype has a count of ten or more. The J gene is TRBJ2-5, the V gene TRBV6-2 or TRBV6-3; D unclear. Trimming took 7 bases from V and 2 from J, leaving 11 bases between them. The CDR3 covers 13 residues. Germline V gene data show CDR1 as MNHEY and CDR2 as SVGEGT. This CDR3 is CASTPSWQETQYF. In DNA form, the CDR3 reads TGTGCCAGCACCCCCTCGTGGCAAGAGACCCAGTACTTC.

This clonotype occurred a few times. V gene TRBV11-2 combines with J gene TRBJ2-1, with no clear D. Per the germline V gene, CDR1 is SGHAT and CDR2 is FQNNGV. V lost 3 bases, J lost 10 bases, and 13 bases lay in between. CDR3 length: 13 residues. The CDR3 region has the DNA TGTGCCAGCAGCTTTTTATCAGCCAGGGAGCAGTTCTTC. Translated, it gives CASSFLSAREQFF.

This clonotype was counted between two and nine times. This chain connects TRBV7-8 to TRBJ2-3; D perhaps matches TRBD1 (5 bases). In germline, CDR1 is SGHVS, CDR2 FQNEAQ. The CDR3 length is 14 residues. Trimming cost V 5 bases and J 1 base, with 10 bases left between them. The CDR3 nucleotides read TGTGCCAGCAGCACAGGTCAACGCACAGATACGCAGTATTTT. Protein: CASSTGQRTDTQYF.

Many counts were recorded for this clonotype. This chain connects TRBV29-1 to TRBJ1-2, with 7 bases fitting TRBD1. Germline trimming cut 8 bases from V and 1 base from J; bases unmatched to any gene: 4. The CDR3 sequence is 12 residues long. Germline CDR1 is SQVTM and CDR2 is ANQGSEA. In DNA, the CDR3 is TGCAGCATTCAGGGGGATAACTATGGCTACACCTTC. Residues: CSIQGDNYGYTF.

The V gene is TRBV27, the J gene TRBJ2-5; possible D gene TRBD1, 7 bases. CDR1 and CDR2 (germline): MNHEY, SMNVEV (reference sequence). The CDR3 is 14 amino acids. V was clipped by 3 bases and J by 5 bases, with 13 bases between them. DNA for the CDR3: TGTGCCAGCAGTTTTGCGGCAGGGGGGGAGACCCAGTACTTC. It is translated as CASSFAAGGETQYF.

The chain joins TRBV24-1 to TRBJ2-1; TRBD2 matches 7 bases. In germline, CDR1 is KGHDR, CDR2 SFDVKD. The ends lost 7 bases at V and 10 bases at J; junction bases unmatched: 9. CDR3 size: 13 residues. The CDR3 sequence is CATSSGGRLEQFF. The DNA of the CDR3 is TGTGCCACCAGCTCGGGGGGACGACTAGAGCAGTTCTTC.

This clonotype was detected ten times or more. The chain joins TRBV5-1 to TRBJ2-4; D remains ambiguous. Germline lookup yields CDR1 SGHRS and CDR2 YFSETQ. This CDR3 is built from 13 residues. The ends were cut back, 2 bases at V and 5 bases at J, with 8 bases in the middle. CDR3 coding DNA: TGCGCCAGCAGCTTATCCATTCAAAACATTCAGTACTTC. Its translation: CASSLSIQNIQYF.